Following are 23 T cell receptor beta chains from one sample sequenced in a study of control samples from healthy donors and cancer patients. Data came from immunoSEQ multiplex PCR; TCRdb stores just in-frame clones and leaves some out. The repertoire includes about 130,000 clones, around 92% of them detected once, and under 0.7% sits in the top ten. The sequencing sample was made of PBMCs. All receptors come from a man aged 80 or over with head and neck cancer.

The chain combines TRBV18 with TRBJ1-4; no clear D. This CDR3 is 18 amino acids long. CDR1 and CDR2 (germline): KGHSH, LQKENI. Trimming left V 3 bases short and J 0 bases short, with 17 bases between. In nucleotides, the CDR3 is TGTGCCAGCTCACCTTCCCTGGCAGGATCTGCAACTAATGAAAAACTGTTTTTT. Amino acid sequence: CASSPSLAGSATNEKLFF.

This chain connects TRBV27 to TRBJ1-6, with D unresolved. The CDR3 spans 14 residues. Between the trimmed V and J ends, which lost 0 bases and 5 bases, there was a span of 5 bases. CDR1 MNHEY and CDR2 SMNVEV come from the germline V gene (reference sequence). The CDR3 spells CASSLSGDNSPLHF. The CDR3 DNA follows: TGTGCCAGCAGTTTATCCGGGGATAATTCACCCCTCCACTTT.

This sequence joins TRBV6-2 or TRBV6-3 and TRBJ2-5; 8 bases match TRBD2. Unmatched junction bases numbered 10, after V lost 2 bases and J lost 2 bases. The CDR3 is made up of 17 amino acids. The germline CDR1 and CDR2 sequences are MNHEY and SVGEGT. The CDR3 region is CASSYPKTSVEQETQYF. As DNA, the CDR3 is TGTGCCAGCAGTTACCCCAAGACTAGCGTGGAGCAAGAGACCCAGTACTTC.

This rearrangement joins TRBV9 to TRBJ2-1; TRBD2 aligns across 10 bases. With 0 bases clipped from V and 7 bases from J, the junction kept 4 bases outside the gene matches. The CDR3 contains 15 residues. Germline V CDR1 and CDR2: SGDLS, YYNGEE. The CDR3 DNA follows: TGTGCCAGCAGCGTAGATAAGCGGGAGGGGAATGAGCAGTTCTTC. The encoded protein is CASSVDKREGNEQFF.

The chain is built from TRBV11-2 and TRBJ1-2; maybe TRBD1 (6 bases). The germline V gene has CDR1 SGHAT and CDR2 FQNNGV. The CDR3 is 17 amino acids. Trimming shortened V by 2 bases and J by 4 bases, and 20 bases separated the two germline ends. The CDR3 reads CASSLRRQGLRGYGYTF. DNA for the CDR3: TGTGCCAGCAGCTTAAGGCGGCAGGGGCTGCGCGGCTATGGCTACACCTTC.

The chain uses TRBV2 and TRBJ2-1, with 7 bases fitting TRBD2. V dropped 6 bases and J dropped 3; count of bases not matched to a gene: 5. The CDR3 consists of 14 residues. CDR1 and CDR2 from the germline V gene are SNHLY and FYNNEI. The CDR3 sequence: CASRGPGGYNEQFF. The CDR3 bases are TGTGCCAGCAGGGGGCCGGGGGGCTACAATGAGCAGTTCTTC.

The gene calls are TRBV6-2 or TRBV6-3 and TRBJ2-7, with D unresolved. The V gene's germline CDR1 is MNHEY and CDR2 SVGEGT. The ends were cut back, 5 bases at V and 2 bases at J, with 16 bases in the middle. This CDR3 has 15 amino acids. The CDR3 coding sequence is TGTGCCAGCAGTCGCGCCGTCACAGATACCTACGAGCAGTACTTC. Protein product: CASSRAVTDTYEQYF.

The rearrangement links TRBV10-3 to TRBJ2-7, with TRBD2 matching 8 bases. The CDR3 contains 14 residues. V gave up 6 bases and J gave up 3 bases; unmatched junction bases: 7. Per germline, CDR1 ENHRY and CDR2 SYGVKD. The CDR3 bases are TGTGCCATCAGCCGCACGGGGGGGGTCTACGAGCAGTACTTC. Protein sequence: CAISRTGGVYEQYF.

The chain's CDR3 is CASSLESSYNSPLHF. The CDR3 nucleotides are TGTGCCAGCAGCTTAGAGAGCTCCTATAATTCACCCCTCCACTTT. The chain is built from TRBV7-2 and TRBJ1-6; no firm D call. CDR1 is SGHTA, CDR2 FQGNSA, per germline. Trimming took 1 base from V and 0 from J, leaving 4 bases between them. This CDR3 comprises 15 residues.

This clone was seen a handful of times. J is TRBJ2-1 and V is TRBV2; D might be TRBD2 (5 bases). There are 23 residues in the CDR3. The germline gives CDR1 SNHLY, CDR2 FYNNEI. V shed 0 bases and J shed 0 bases, with 30 bases lying between them. Here the CDR3 reads CASSEALWETSGERSGSYNEQFF. The CDR3 DNA reads TGTGCCAGCAGTGAAGCGCTTTGGGAAACGAGTGGGGAGCGGTCTGGCTCCTACAATGAGCAGTTCTTC.

V and J are TRBV5-4 and TRBJ2-1; the D gene could be TRBD1 or TRBD2 (5 bases each). Germline CDR1 is SGHNT and CDR2 is YYREEE (reference sequence). This CDR3 contains 18 residues. V was shortened by 4 bases and J by 0 bases, with 20 bases between the two germline ends. As DNA, the CDR3 is TGTGCCAGCAGCCGGGGAGAAAAAGGGGCGAGCTCCTACAATGAGCAGTTCTTC. Protein sequence: CASSRGEKGASSYNEQFF.

The chain couples TRBV18 to TRBJ2-1; D might be TRBD1 or TRBD2, each matching 5 bases. The CDR3 has 12 residues. Trimming pared 0 bases from V and 12 bases from J, leaving 9 bases between. Germline V lookup: CDR1 KGHSH, CDR2 LQKENI. The CDR3 coding sequence is TGTGCCAGCTCACCACCGGGGGAGTGGCAGTTCTTC. Translated: CASSPPGEWQFF.

The rearrangement links TRBV19 to TRBJ1-2; D is uncertain. V was pared by 4 bases and J by 4 bases, with 7 bases between. This CDR3 is 12 amino acids long. Germline V gene data show CDR1 as LNHDA and CDR2 as SQIVND (reference sequence). The CDR3 region has the DNA TGTGCCAGTAGTAGACGGACCTATGGCTACACCTTC. It specifies CASSRRTYGYTF.

This chain joins TRBV30 and TRBJ1-1; weak D call: TRBD1 (5 bases). CDR1 is GTSNPN and CDR2 is SVGIG in the germline V gene (reference sequence). The V end lost 2 bases, the J end lost 4 bases, and 17 bases lay between the germline ends. The CDR3 has 15 residues. The CDR3 loop reads CAWSSGSAGTTEAFF. The CDR3, as DNA: TGTGCCTGGAGTTCGGGGTCCGCAGGGACCACTGAAGCTTTCTTT.

This chain connects TRBV7-8 to TRBJ1-1; D is unclear. This CDR3 region has 14 residues. V was cut by 4 bases and J by 1 base, with 10 bases left in between. Germline lookup yields CDR1 SGHVS and CDR2 FQNEAQ. The CDR3 DNA sequence: TGTGCCAGCAGCTCCAGACTGAAGAACACTGAAGCTTTCTTT. It is translated as CASSSRLKNTEAFF.

The chain is built from TRBV5-1 and TRBJ2-3; 8 bases map to TRBD1. CDR1 is SGHRS, CDR2 YFSETQ, per germline. The CDR3 contains 13 residues. Trimming cost V 3 bases and J 4 bases; bases outside gene matches: 1. CDR3 sequence: CASSWGQADTQYF. For the CDR3, the DNA is TGCGCCAGCAGCTGGGGACAGGCAGATACGCAGTATTTT.

The V call is TRBV18, the J call TRBJ2-7; 8 bases are shared with TRBD2. Trimming cost V 0 bases and J 5 bases; bases outside gene matches: 9. Germline CDR1 KGHSH, CDR2 LQKENI. The CDR3 is made up of 16 amino acids. The CDR3 DNA reads TGTGCCAGCTCACCACCCGACGGGAGGGCCAGCCACGAGCAGTACTTC. It is translated as CASSPPDGRASHEQYF.

This clone was counted between two and nine times. This rearrangement joins TRBV6-2 or TRBV6-3 to TRBJ1-4; 8 nucleotides match TRBD1. From germline, CDR1 is MNHEY and CDR2 SVGEGT. The CDR3 is 14 amino acids. V trimming: 2 bases; J trimming: 8 bases; junction bases outside the gene matches: 4. The CDR3: CASSYDRGWEKLFF. CDR3 sequence (DNA): TGTGCCAGCAGTTACGACAGGGGCTGGGAAAAACTGTTTTTT.

The chain links TRBV19 to TRBJ2-3; D not resolved. CDR1 and CDR2 (germline): LNHDA, SQIVND (reference sequence). The CDR3 has 12 residues. Trimming pared 6 bases from V and 2 bases from J, leaving 6 bases between. The CDR3 is CASRRDTDTQYF. As DNA, the CDR3 is TGTGCCAGTAGGCGTGACACAGATACGCAGTATTTT.

The chain employs TRBV15 and TRBJ2-5; tentatively, D is TRBD1 (5 bases). V was shortened by 3 bases and J by 5 bases, with 7 bases between the two germline ends. The CDR3 runs 12 residues. CDR1 is LNHNV, CDR2 YYDKDF, per germline (reference sequence). The CDR3 DNA follows: TGTGCCACCAGCAGCAGGGTTGAGACCCAGTACTTC. Translating it yields CATSSRVETQYF.

The rearrangement joins TRBV14 to TRBJ2-2; D call uncertain. The CDR3 runs to 13 residues. Germline CDR1 is SGHDN and CDR2 is FVKESK. V lost 1 base and J lost 7, with 7 bases in between. The CDR3 sequence: CASSQVRGGELFF. CDR3 DNA: TGTGCCAGCAGCCAAGTTAGAGGCGGGGAGCTGTTTTTT.

The chain has TRBV11-2 and TRBJ2-1; TRBD2 aligns across 7 bases. The germline V gene encodes CDR1 SGHAT and CDR2 FQNNGV. The CDR3 totals 13 residues. Losses at the gene ends were 5 bases for V and 9 bases for J; bases not matched to a gene: 7. CDR3 sequence reads: CASSPTSVGEQFF. CDR3 bases: TGTGCCAGCAGCCCAACTAGCGTCGGTGAGCAGTTCTTC.

The V and J genes are TRBV4-3 and TRBJ2-2; 7 bases are shared with TRBD1. The ends lost 0 bases at V and 0 bases at J; junction bases unmatched: 13. The CDR3 length is 20 residues. Per the germline V gene, CDR1 is LGHNA and CDR2 is YSLEER. Written as DNA, the CDR3 is TGCGCCAGCAGCCAAGATCATGAGACAGGGTATTATACGAACACCGGGGAGCTGTTTTTT. This encodes CASSQDHETGYYTNTGELFF.